The clone carrying this TCR beta chain occurred a few times. The sample belongs to a study of beta chain features in type 1 diabetes. CDR1 MNHNS and CDR2 SASEGT come from the germline V gene. V shed 11 bases and J 0 bases; nucleotides not matched to a gene: 10. The CDR3 has 15 residues. Expressed TCRB transcripts got sequenced, as all isolated RNA was reverse transcribed. Data came from immunoSEQ multiplex PCR; TCRdb stores just in-frame clones and leaves some out. The table records about 110,000 clones, approximately 37% of them present only once. Every donor had blood drawn once into heparin, around 120 mL on average.

The receptor's source is a woman younger than 30 in good health. The sequencing input was stem cell memory CD4+ T cells from blood. V is TRBV6-1 and J is TRBJ1-1; 9 nucleotides match TRBD1. The CDR3, as DNA: TGTGCCGGATCCGGGACAGGGCTGCTGAACACTGAAGCTTTCTTT. Translation gives CAGSGTGLLNTEAFF.